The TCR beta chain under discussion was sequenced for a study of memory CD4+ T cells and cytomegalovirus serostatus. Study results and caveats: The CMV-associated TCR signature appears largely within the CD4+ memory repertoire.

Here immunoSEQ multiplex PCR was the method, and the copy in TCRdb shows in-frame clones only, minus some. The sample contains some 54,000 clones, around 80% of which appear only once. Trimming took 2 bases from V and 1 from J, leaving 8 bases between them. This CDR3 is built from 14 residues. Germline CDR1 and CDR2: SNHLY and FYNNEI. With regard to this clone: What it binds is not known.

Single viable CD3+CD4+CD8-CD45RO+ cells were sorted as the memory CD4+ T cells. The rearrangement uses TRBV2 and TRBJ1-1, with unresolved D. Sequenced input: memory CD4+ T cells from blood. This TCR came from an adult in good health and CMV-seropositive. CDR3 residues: CASSEREGNTEAFF. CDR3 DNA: TGTGCCAGCAGTGAACGAGAGGGGAACACTGAAGCTTTCTTT.